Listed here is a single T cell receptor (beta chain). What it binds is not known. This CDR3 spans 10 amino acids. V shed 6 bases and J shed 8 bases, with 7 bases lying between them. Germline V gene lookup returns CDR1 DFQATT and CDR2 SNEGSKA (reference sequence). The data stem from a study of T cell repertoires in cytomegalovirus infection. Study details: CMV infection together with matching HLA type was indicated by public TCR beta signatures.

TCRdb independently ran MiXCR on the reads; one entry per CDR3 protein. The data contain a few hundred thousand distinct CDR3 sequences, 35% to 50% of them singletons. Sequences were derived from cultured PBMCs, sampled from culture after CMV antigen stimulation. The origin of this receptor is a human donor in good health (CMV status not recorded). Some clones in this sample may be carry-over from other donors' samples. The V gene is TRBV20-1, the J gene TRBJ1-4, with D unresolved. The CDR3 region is CSALGEKLFF. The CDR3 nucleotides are TGCAGTGCGTTGGGCGAAAAACTGTTTTTT.